These T cell receptor beta chains were read from a single sample in a study of blood T cell repertoires in COVID-19. Produced via immunoSEQ multiplex PCR; TCRdb's table is partial and in-frame only. The sample consists of 95,000 to 150,000 clones, about 82% of them appearing once. The sequenced material came from peripheral blood. These receptors originate from a human donor in a cohort sampled during active COVID-19. Both conserved end residues are part of each CDR3. Each record gives: J gene, D gene, clone size, V gene, CDR3 DNA, CDR3 protein. D genes are given only for firm matches. Where a row states a size, it is once, few, many or the class of an expanded clone; other rows omit it.

>TRBJ2-7|TRBD2|-|TRBV3-1/TRBV3-2
TGTGCCAGCAGCCAAGTTTGGCTAGCGGGGACCTACGAGCAGTACTTC
CASSQVWLAGTYEQYF
>TRBJ2-3|-|few|TRBV7-9
TGTGCCAGCAGCTTAGACTTGTCACAGGGATGGATCACAGATACGCAGTATTTT
CASSLDLSQGWITDTQYF
>TRBJ2-1|-|-|TRBV20-1
TGCAGTGCTAGCGTGTCGCGGGAGCAGTTCTTC
CSASVSREQFF
>TRBJ2-4|-|-|TRBV2
TGTGCCAGCAGCCAGCGCCCCCCGTCTTACATTCAGTACTTC
CASSQRPPSYIQYF
>TRBJ1-2|-|-|TRBV2
TGTGCCAGCATCCGGGTCTCCAAAAGGTATGGCTACACCTTC
CASIRVSKRYGYTF
>TRBJ2-3|-|-|TRBV28
TGTGCCAGCGAGGGATCTCTGTCGAGGGCGCAGTATTTT
CASEGSLSRAQYF
>TRBJ1-1|-|-|TRBV6-1
TGTGCCAGCAGTGAAATGGTGGCAGGACTTCTGAACACTGAAGCTTTCTTT
CASSEMVAGLLNTEAFF
>TRBJ1-5|-|-|TRBV6-6
TGTGCCGGCAGCCCAGGACAGACCAGCAATCAGCCCCAGCATTTT
CAGSPGQTSNQPQHF
>TRBJ1-1|-|once|TRBV30
TGTGCCTGGGGGGGACAAGCGAACACTGAAGCTTTCTTT
CAWGGQANTEAFF
>TRBJ1-2|-|-|TRBV5-1
TGCGCCAGCAGCTTCGCAGGGGACTATGGCTACACCTTC
CASSFAGDYGYTF